This T cell receptor (beta chain) was sequenced for a study of T-cell memory formation after mild COVID-19. Regarding the study as a whole: Still unconfirmed is whether the second-wave clones peaking on day 37 recognized SARS-CoV-2. The study found contracting CD4+ clones mainly in CM and EM and contracting CD8+ clones in EMRA.

As concerns this clonotype: Its antigen is not identified.

The 5'RACE method, run with constant-segment primers, produced TCR alpha and TCR beta cDNA libraries (carrying sample barcodes and UMIs). TCRdb re-analysed the 5' RACE reads in MiXCR, keeping a single row per CDR3 protein. The sample shows about 340,000 distinct CDR3 sequences, around 21% of them seen only once. The CDR3 covers 13 residues. Germline CDR1 DFQATT, CDR2 SNEGSKA (reference sequence). V was clipped by 6 bases and J by 5 bases, with 17 bases between them. The specimen sequenced was PBMCs or a T cell subset sorted from them (not recorded which). The chain combines TRBV20-1 with TRBJ2-7; maybe TRBD2 (6 bases). The clonotype was recovered from an adult woman who had mild COVID-19 (a few samples of this study predate the infection). Cell type and time point are not known. The CDR3 nucleotides read TGCAGTGCCGAGTGGGGGGATACAAACGAGCAGTACTTC. It is translated as CSAEWGDTNEQYF.